Listed here are 21 T cell receptor beta chains from one sample, sequenced in a study of T cell repertoires in cytomegalovirus infection. TCRdb itself ran the reads through MiXCR, one entry per CDR3 protein. The table records 150,000 to 200,000 distinct CDR3 sequences, roughly 9.8% of them present only once. The specimen was PBMCs. The receptors derive from a human donor in good health (CMV status not recorded). Some clones in this sample may be carry-over from other donors' samples.

This clonotype was detected only a few times. This rearrangement joins TRBV29-1 to TRBJ2-5; D is ambiguous. Per the germline V gene, CDR1 is SQVTM and CDR2 is ANQGSEA. This CDR3 has 11 residues. Trimming removed 4 bases at V and 5 bases at J, with 8 bases between. DNA of the CDR3: TGCAGCGTTGTGGTTCGGGAGACCCAGTACTTC. Its translation is CSVVVRETQYF.

This clonotype was seen only a few times. The chain is built from TRBV5-1 and TRBJ1-1; 10 bases match TRBD1. Germline CDR1 SGHRS, CDR2 YFSETQ. The V and J ends lost 3 bases and 3 bases, in that order; junction bases with no gene match: 8. This CDR3 has 16 residues. The CDR3 loop is CASSSGTGDWYTEAFF. The CDR3 DNA follows: TGCGCCAGCAGCTCCGGGACAGGGGACTGGTACACTGAAGCTTTCTTT.

This clonotype occurred many times. Here the CDR3 reads CASSLDLNSPLHF. The CDR3 bases are TGTGCCAGCAGCTTAGACCTTAATTCACCCCTCCACTTT. This chain uses TRBV7-6 with TRBJ1-6; the D is unclear. CDR1 SGHVS and CDR2 FNYEAQ come from the germline V gene. With 1 base removed from V and 6 bases from J, the gap between germline ends came to 4 bases. The CDR3 has 13 amino acids.

This clonotype was picked up a small number of times. The chain recombines TRBV7-9 with TRBJ1-1, with unresolved D. There are 13 residues in the CDR3. Germline V gives CDR1 SEHNR, CDR2 FQNEAQ (reference sequence). V gave up 5 bases and J gave up 0 bases, with 7 bases separating them. CDR3 DNA sequence: TGTGCCAGCAGCCCGAGCGTGAACACTGAAGCTTTCTTT. It translates to CASSPSVNTEAFF.

DNA of the CDR3: TGTGCCAGCAGTTTGGGTGTCGGGGGTACAGATACGCAGTATTTT. This encodes CASSLGVGGTDTQYF. The chain has TRBV28 and TRBJ2-3; D is possibly TRBD2 (6 bases). There are 15 residues in the CDR3. Deletions cut 3 bases from V and 3 bases from J, with 13 bases between. Germline V gives CDR1 MDHEN, CDR2 SYDVKM.

This clonotype was counted many times. This chain connects TRBV4-3 to TRBJ2-7, with D possibly matching TRBD2 (6 bases). CDR3 length: 16 amino acids. Germline lookup yields CDR1 LGHNA and CDR2 YSLEER. Trimming cost V 4 bases and J 2 bases, with 18 bases left between them. The CDR3 coding sequence is TGCGCCAGCAGCCCAGTGGAGGGGCAGCCTCCCTACGAGCAGTACTTC. Its translation is CASSPVEGQPPYEQYF.

This clonotype has at least ten counts. V usage is TRBV7-2 and J usage is TRBJ2-7, with D possibly being TRBD2 (6 bases). The CDR3 is 13 residues long. The germline V gene has CDR1 SGHTA and CDR2 FQGNSA. Trimming pared 5 bases from V and 3 bases from J, leaving 11 bases between. The CDR3 spells CASSRTIHYEQYF. The CDR3 DNA follows: TGTGCCAGCAGCCGGACTATTCACTACGAGCAGTACTTC.

This clonotype has a count of ten or more. J is TRBJ2-1 and V is TRBV6-2 or TRBV6-3; D unresolved. The germline V and J ends were trimmed by 4 bases and 8 bases, with 9 bases remaining between them. There are 12 residues in the CDR3. CDR1 is MNHEY and CDR2 is SVGEGT in the germline V gene. The CDR3 DNA reads as TGTGCCAGCAGTTGGGTAGTCCATGAGCAGTTCTTC. It is translated as CASSWVVHEQFF.

This clonotype was counted only a few times. The genes are TRBV6-5 and TRBJ2-7; D is ambiguous. The CDR3 is 11 amino acids. Trimming took 2 bases from V and 8 from J, leaving 7 bases between them. CDR1 is MNHEY, CDR2 SVGAGI, per germline. CDR3 amino acids: CASSYGSQQYF. CDR3 sequence (DNA): TGTGCCAGCAGTTACGGGTCCCAGCAGTACTTC.

Ten or more counts support this clonotype. This sequence joins TRBV7-2 and TRBJ2-3, with TRBD1 matching 8 bases. The V gene's germline CDR1 is SGHTA and CDR2 FQGNSA. The CDR3 has 17 residues. After removal of 5 bases from V and 2 bases from J, the junction contained 12 bases not matched to a gene. The CDR3 sequence is CASSKTGTGGNTDTQYF. The CDR3 DNA follows: TGTGCCAGCAGCAAAACGGGGACAGGTGGGAACACAGATACGCAGTATTTT.

This clonotype has a count of ten or more. The CDR3 region is CASSLDRGLGEKLFF. The DNA of the CDR3 is TGTGCCAGCAGCTTAGACAGAGGCTTAGGGGAAAAACTGTTTTTT. This chain joins TRBV7-6 and TRBJ1-4; D gene unclear. CDR3 length: 15 residues. Between the trimmed V and J ends, which lost 1 base and 8 bases, there was a span of 14 bases. Per the germline V gene, CDR1 is SGHVS and CDR2 is FNYEAQ.

This clonotype was counted ten times or more. The chain carries TRBV7-2 and TRBJ2-7; TRBD2 matches at 11 bases. The germline CDR1 and CDR2 sequences are SGHTA and FQGNSA. The CDR3 consists of 14 residues. V shed 6 bases, J shed 9 bases, and the junction held 10 bases outside the gene matches. The DNA for the CDR3 is TGTGCCAGCAGGCTGACTAGCGGGGAGATTAGGCAGTACTTC. Translated: CASRLTSGEIRQYF.

This clonotype has a count of ten or more. This chain connects TRBV24-1 to TRBJ2-7; tentatively, D is TRBD1 (5 bases). This CDR3 spans 17 amino acids. The germline V gene encodes CDR1 KGHDR and CDR2 SFDVKD. V lost 5 bases and J 3 bases, leaving 22 bases between the germline ends. In DNA form, the CDR3 reads TGTGCCACCAGTGCCCCGTCGGTGGGGCAGGGTATCTACGAGCAGTACTTC. As protein: CATSAPSVGQGIYEQYF.

This clonotype was observed a handful of times. V usage is TRBV19 and J usage is TRBJ1-5; D uncertain. Per germline, CDR1 LNHDA and CDR2 SQIVND (reference sequence). The CDR3 is 15 amino acids. The V end lost 7 bases, the J end lost 2 bases, and 15 bases lay between the germline ends. This CDR3 is CASISNAPGNQPQHF. The CDR3 DNA sequence: TGTGCCAGTATATCTAATGCGCCGGGCAATCAGCCCCAGCATTTT.

This clonotype occurred many times. V gene TRBV28 combines with J gene TRBJ2-3; D is unresolved. The CDR3 is 11 amino acids. In germline, CDR1 is MDHEN, CDR2 SYDVKM. V was pared by 5 bases and J by 3 bases, with 3 bases between. CDR3 amino acids: CASSQTDTQYF. In DNA, the CDR3 is TGTGCCAGCAGTCAAACAGATACGCAGTATTTT. Filled out from reference TRBV28 and TRBJ2-3, the complete variable domain reads DVKVTQSSRYLVKRTGEKVFLECVQDMDHENMFWYRQDPGLGLRLIYFSYDVKMKEKGDIPEGYSVSREKKERFSLILESASTNQTSMYLCASSQTDTQYFGPGTRLTVL.

This clonotype has a count of ten or more. CDR3 sequence: CASSEWQGLQETQYF. Here the CDR3 DNA reads TGTGCCAGCAGTGAATGGCAGGGACTCCAAGAGACCCAGTACTTC. J is TRBJ2-5 and V is TRBV6-1, with D tentatively TRBD2 (6 bases). The germline gives CDR1 MNHNS, CDR2 SASEGT. This CDR3 contains 15 residues. Trimming pared 2 bases from V and 1 base from J, leaving 11 bases between.

This clonotype was recorded many times. CDR3 coding DNA: TGTGCCAGCAGATCAGGGATTCGAGTTAATGAGCAGTTCTTC. Translated, it gives CASRSGIRVNEQFF. V gene TRBV6-1 combines with J gene TRBJ2-1, with D possibly TRBD1 on 5 matching bases. V gave up 6 bases and J gave up 7 bases, with 16 bases separating them. The CDR3 extends over 14 amino acids. Germline-derived CDR1 and CDR2 are MNHNS and SASEGT.

This clonotype was counted only a few times. V and J are TRBV3-1 and TRBJ1-3; perhaps TRBD1 as D (6 bases). The germline V gene encodes CDR1 LGHDT and CDR2 YNNKEL (reference sequence). Between the trimmed V and J ends, which lost 1 base and 4 bases, there was a span of 11 bases. The CDR3 has 15 amino acids. CDR3 loop: CASSQGGTFGNTIYF. As DNA, the CDR3 is TGTGCCAGCAGCCAAGGGGGGACATTCGGAAACACCATATATTTT. Filled out from reference TRBV3-1 and TRBJ1-3, the complete variable domain reads DTAVSQTPKYLVTQMGNDKSIKCEQNLGHDTMYWYKQDSKKFLKIMFSYNNKELIINETVPNRFSPKSPDKAHLNLHINSLELGDSAVYFCASSQGGTFGNTIYFGEGSWLTVV.

The rearrangement links TRBV10-3 to TRBJ2-1; TRBD1 matches 11 bases. The V and J ends lost 7 bases and 6 bases, in that order; junction bases with no gene match: 14. Germline values: CDR1 ENHRY, CDR2 SYGVKD. The CDR3 consists of 17 residues. CDR3 sequence: CAITPHPGQGATNEQFF. CDR3 DNA: TGTGCCATCACGCCTCATCCCGGACAGGGGGCGACCAATGAGCAGTTCTTC.

The chain joins TRBV5-1 to TRBJ1-3, with no clear D. Looked up from germline, CDR1 is SGHRS and CDR2 is YFSETQ. Trimming shortened V by 1 base and J by 0 bases, and 8 bases separated the two germline ends. This CDR3 has 15 amino acids. The CDR3 sequence is CASSLPGLSGNTIYF. In nucleotides, the CDR3 is TGCGCCAGCAGCTTGCCAGGCCTCTCTGGAAACACCATATATTTT.

This rearrangement joins TRBV5-4 to TRBJ2-6, with D possibly matching TRBD1 (6 bases). The CDR3 loop spans 16 amino acids. Per germline, CDR1 SGHNT and CDR2 YYREEE (reference sequence). V lost 4 bases and J lost 2, with 13 bases in between. The DNA of the CDR3 is TGTGCCAGCAGCACCGGACAGTCCGCTGGGGCCAACGTCCTGACTTTC. This sequence encodes CASSTGQSAGANVLTF.